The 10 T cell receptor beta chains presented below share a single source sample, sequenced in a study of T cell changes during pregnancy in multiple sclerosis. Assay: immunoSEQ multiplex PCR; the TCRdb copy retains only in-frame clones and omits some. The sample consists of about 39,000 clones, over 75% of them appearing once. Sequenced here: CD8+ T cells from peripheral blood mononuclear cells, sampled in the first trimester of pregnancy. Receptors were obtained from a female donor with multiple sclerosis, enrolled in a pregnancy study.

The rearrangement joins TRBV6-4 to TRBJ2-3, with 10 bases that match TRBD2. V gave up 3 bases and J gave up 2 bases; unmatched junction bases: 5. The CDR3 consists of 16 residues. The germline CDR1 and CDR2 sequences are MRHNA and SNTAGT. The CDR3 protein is CASSEEAGGATDTQYF. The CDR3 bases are TGTGCCAGCAGTGAAGAAGCGGGGGGGGCCACAGATACGCAGTATTTT.

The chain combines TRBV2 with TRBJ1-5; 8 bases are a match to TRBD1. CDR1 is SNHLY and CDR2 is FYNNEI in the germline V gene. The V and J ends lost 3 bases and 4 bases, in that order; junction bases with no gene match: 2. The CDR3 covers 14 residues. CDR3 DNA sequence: TGTGCCAGCAGTGATGGACAGGGTAATCAGCCCCAGCATTTT. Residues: CASSDGQGNQPQHF.

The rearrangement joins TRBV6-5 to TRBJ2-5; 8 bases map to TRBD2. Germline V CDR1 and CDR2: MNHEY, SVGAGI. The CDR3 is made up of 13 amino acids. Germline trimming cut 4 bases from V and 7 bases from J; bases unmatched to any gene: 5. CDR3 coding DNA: TGTGCCAGCAGTTGGGGACTAGTGGCGACCCAGTACTTC. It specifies CASSWGLVATQYF.

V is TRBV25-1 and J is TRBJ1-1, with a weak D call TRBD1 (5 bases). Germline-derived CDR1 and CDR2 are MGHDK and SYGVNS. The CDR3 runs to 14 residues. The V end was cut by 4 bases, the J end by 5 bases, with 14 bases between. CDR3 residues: CASSAEGSFTEAFF. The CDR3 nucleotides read TGTGCCAGCAGTGCGGAGGGGAGTTTTACTGAAGCTTTCTTT.

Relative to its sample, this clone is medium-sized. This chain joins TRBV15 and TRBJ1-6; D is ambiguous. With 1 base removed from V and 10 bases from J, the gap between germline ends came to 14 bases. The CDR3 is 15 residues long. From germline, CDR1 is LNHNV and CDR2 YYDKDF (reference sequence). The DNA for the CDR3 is TGTGCCACCAGCAGAGGGTCCCTCGAGGGATCACCCCTCCACTTT. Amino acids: CATSRGSLEGSPLHF.

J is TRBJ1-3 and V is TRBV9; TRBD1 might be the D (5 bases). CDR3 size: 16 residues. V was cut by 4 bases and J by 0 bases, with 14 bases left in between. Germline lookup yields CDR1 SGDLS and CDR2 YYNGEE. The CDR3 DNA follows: TGTGCCAGCAGCCCCGGCGGACATTTCTCTGGAAACACCATATATTTT. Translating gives CASSPGGHFSGNTIYF.

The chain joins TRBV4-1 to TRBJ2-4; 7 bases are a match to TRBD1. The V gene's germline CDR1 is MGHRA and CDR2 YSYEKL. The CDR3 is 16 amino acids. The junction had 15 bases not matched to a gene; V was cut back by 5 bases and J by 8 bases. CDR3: CASSSPLRGPEDIQYF. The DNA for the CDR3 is TGCGCCAGCAGCAGCCCGCTTAGGGGGCCTGAGGACATTCAGTACTTC.

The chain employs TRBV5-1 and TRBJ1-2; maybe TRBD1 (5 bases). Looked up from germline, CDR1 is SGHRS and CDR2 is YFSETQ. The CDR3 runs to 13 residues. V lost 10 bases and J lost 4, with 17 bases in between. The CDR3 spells CACSQAGPYGYTF. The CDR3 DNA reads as TGCGCCTGTTCTCAGGCAGGGCCCTATGGCTACACCTTC.

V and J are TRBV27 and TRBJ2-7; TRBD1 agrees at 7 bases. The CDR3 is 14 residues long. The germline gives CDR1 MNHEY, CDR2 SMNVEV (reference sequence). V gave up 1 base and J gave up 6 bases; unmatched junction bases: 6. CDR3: CASSLFEGALEQYF. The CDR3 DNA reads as TGTGCCAGCAGTTTATTTGAGGGGGCTCTCGAGCAGTACTTC.

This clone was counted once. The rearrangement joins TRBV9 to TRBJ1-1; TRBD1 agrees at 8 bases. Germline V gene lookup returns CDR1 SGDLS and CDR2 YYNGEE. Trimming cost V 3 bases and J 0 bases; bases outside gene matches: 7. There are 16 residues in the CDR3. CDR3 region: CASSETGEILNTEAFF. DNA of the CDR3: TGTGCCAGCAGCGAGACAGGGGAGATCTTGAACACTGAAGCTTTCTTT.